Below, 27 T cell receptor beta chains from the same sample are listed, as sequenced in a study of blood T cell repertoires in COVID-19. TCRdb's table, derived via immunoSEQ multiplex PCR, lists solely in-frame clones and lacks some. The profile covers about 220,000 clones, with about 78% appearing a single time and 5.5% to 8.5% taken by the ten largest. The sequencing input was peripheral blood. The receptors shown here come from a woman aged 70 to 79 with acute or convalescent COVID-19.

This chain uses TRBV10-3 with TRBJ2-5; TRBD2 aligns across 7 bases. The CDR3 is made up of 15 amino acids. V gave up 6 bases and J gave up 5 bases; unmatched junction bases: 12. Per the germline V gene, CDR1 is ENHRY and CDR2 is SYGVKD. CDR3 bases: TGTGCCATCAGGGGCGCGGGGGAAGGAGTGGAGACCCAGTACTTC. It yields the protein CAIRGAGEGVETQYF.

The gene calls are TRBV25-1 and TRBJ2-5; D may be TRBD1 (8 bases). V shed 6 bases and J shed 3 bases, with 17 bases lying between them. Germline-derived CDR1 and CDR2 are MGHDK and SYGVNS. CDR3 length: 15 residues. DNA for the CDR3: TGTGCCAGCAGGCCAGGGGGCGCGGGAGAAGAGACCCAGTACTTC. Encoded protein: CASRPGGAGEETQYF.

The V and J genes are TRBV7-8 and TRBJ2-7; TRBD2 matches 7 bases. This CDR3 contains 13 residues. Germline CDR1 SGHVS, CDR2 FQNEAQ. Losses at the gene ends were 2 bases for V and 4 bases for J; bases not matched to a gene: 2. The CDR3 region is CASSLSGEYEQYF. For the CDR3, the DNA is TGTGCCAGCAGCTTAAGCGGGGAGTACGAGCAGTACTTC.

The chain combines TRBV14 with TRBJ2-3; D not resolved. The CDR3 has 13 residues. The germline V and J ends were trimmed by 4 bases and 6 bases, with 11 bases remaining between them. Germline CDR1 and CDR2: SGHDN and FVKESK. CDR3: CASSPDTADTQYF. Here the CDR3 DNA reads TGTGCCAGCAGCCCCGACACGGCGGATACGCAGTATTTT.

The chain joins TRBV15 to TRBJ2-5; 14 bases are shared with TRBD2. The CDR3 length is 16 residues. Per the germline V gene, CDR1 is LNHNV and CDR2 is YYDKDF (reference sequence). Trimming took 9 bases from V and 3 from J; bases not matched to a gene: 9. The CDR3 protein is CATALSTSGGEETQYF. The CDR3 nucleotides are TGTGCCACGGCACTTTCGACTAGCGGGGGGGAAGAGACCCAGTACTTC.

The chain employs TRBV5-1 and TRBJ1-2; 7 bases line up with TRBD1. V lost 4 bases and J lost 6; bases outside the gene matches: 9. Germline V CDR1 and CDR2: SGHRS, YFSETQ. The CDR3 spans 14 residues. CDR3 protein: CASSIQGEGDGYTF. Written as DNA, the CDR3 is TGCGCCAGCAGCATCCAGGGGGAAGGCGATGGCTACACCTTC.

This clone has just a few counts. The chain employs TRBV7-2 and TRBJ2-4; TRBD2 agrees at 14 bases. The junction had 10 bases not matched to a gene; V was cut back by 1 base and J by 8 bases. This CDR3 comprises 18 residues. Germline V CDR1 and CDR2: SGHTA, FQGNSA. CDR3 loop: CASSLDPRLAGGRDIQYF. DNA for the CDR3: TGTGCCAGCAGCTTAGATCCCCGACTAGCGGGGGGGCGGGACATTCAGTACTTC.

The CDR3 region is CASSVAGTVGETQYF. The DNA of the CDR3 is TGTGCCAGCAGCGTGGCCGGGACAGTTGGAGAGACCCAGTACTTC. The V and J genes are TRBV9 and TRBJ2-5; the match to TRBD1 covers 7 bases. CDR1 is SGDLS and CDR2 is YYNGEE in the germline V gene. The J segment lost 4 bases and the V segment lost 2 bases, leaving 8 bases of the junction unmatched. This CDR3 region has 15 residues.

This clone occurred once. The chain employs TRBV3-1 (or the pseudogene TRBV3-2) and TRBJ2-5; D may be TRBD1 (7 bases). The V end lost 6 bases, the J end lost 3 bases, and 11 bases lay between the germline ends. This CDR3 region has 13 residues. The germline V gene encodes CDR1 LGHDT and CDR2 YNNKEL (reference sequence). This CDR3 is CASRRRGEETQYF. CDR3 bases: TGTGCCAGCAGACGCAGGGGGGAAGAGACCCAGTACTTC.

CDR3 residues: CASSLAGGQIFPYGYTF. The CDR3 DNA follows: TGTGCCAGCAGCTTAGCAGGTGGACAGATCTTTCCCTATGGCTACACCTTC. The rearrangement links TRBV7-6 to TRBJ1-2, with D possibly being TRBD1 (6 bases). CDR3 length: 17 amino acids. CDR1 and CDR2 (germline): SGHVS, FNYEAQ. Trimming removed 0 bases from V and 4 bases from J, with 18 bases in between.

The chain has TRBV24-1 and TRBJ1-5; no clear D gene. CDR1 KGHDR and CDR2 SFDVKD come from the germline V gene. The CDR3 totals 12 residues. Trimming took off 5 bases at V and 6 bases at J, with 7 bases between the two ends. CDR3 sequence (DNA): TGTGCCACCAGTGGGAGAGGTCAGCCCCAGCATTTT. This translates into CATSGRGQPQHF.

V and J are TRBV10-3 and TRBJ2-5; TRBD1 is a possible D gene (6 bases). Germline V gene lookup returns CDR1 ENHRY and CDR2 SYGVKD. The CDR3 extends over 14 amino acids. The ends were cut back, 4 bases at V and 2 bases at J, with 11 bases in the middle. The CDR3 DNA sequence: TGTGCCATCAGTGCAGGGACACGTCAAGAGACCCAGTACTTC. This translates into CAISAGTRQETQYF.

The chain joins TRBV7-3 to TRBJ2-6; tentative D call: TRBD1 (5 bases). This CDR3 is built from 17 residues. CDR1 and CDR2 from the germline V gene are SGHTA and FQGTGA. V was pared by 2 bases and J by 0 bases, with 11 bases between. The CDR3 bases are TGTGCCAGCAGCTTAGCTACAGGTCCCTCTGGGGCCAACGTCCTGACTTTC. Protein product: CASSLATGPSGANVLTF.

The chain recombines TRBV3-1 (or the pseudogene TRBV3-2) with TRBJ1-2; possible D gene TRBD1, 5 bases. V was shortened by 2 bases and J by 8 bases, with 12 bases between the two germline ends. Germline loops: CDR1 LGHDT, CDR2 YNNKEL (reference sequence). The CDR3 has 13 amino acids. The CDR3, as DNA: TGTGCCAGCAGCCAATACCTAGGGGAAGGCTACACCTTC. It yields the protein CASSQYLGEGYTF.

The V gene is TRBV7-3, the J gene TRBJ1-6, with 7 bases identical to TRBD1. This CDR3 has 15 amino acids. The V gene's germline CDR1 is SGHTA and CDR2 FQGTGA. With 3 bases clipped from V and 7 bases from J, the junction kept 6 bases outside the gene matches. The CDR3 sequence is CASSLEQGGNSPLHF. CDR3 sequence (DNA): TGTGCCAGCAGCTTGGAGCAGGGGGGAAATTCACCCCTCCACTTT.

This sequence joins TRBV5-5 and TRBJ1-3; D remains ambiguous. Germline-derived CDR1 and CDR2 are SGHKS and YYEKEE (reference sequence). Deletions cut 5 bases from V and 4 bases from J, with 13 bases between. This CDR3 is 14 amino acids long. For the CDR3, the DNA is TGTGCCAGCAGGCTACTTCCGGGGGGAAACACCATATATTTT. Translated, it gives CASRLLPGGNTIYF.

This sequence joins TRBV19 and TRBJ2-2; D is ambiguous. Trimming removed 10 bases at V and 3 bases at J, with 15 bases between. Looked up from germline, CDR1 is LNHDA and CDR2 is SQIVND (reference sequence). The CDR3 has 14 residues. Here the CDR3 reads CATRIRRDTGELFF. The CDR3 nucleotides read TGTGCCACCCGAATTCGACGGGACACCGGGGAGCTGTTTTTT. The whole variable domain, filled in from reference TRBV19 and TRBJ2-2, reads DGGITQSPKYLFRKEGQNVTLSCEQNLNHDAMYWYRQDPGQGLRLIYYSQIVNDFQKGDIAEGYSVSREKKESFPLTVTSAQKNPTAFYLCATRIRRDTGELFFGEGSRLTVL.

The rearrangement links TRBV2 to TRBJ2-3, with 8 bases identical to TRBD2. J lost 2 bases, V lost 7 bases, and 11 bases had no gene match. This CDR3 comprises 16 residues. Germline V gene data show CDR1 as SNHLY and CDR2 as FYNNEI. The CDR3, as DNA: TGTGCCAGCAAACTACTAGCGGACCGCACCACAGATACGCAGTATTTT. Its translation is CASKLLADRTTDTQYF.

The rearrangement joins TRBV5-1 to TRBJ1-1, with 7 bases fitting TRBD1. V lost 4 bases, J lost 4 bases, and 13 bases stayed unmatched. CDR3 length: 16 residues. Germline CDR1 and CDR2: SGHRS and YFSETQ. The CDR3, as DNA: TGCGCCAGCAGCCCCCACTACCTCAGGGGGAGCACTGAAGCTTTCTTT. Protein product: CASSPHYLRGSTEAFF.

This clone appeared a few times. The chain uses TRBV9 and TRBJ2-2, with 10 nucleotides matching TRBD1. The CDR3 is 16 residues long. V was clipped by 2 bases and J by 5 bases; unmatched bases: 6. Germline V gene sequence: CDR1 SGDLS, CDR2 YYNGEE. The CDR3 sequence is CASSVWDRGLTGELFF. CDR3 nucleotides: TGTGCCAGCAGCGTTTGGGACAGGGGATTAACCGGGGAGCTGTTTTTT.

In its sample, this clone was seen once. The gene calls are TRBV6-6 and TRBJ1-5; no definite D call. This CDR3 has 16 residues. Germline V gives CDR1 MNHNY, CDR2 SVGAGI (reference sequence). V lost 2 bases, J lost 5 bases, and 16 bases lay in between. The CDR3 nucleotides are TGTGCCAGCAGTTACACCCAATCAGGAAGGTATCAGCCCCAGCATTTT. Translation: CASSYTQSGRYQPQHF.

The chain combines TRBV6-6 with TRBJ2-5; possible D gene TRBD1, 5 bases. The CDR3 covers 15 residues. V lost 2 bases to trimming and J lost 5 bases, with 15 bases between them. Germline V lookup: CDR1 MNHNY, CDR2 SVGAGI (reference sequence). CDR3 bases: TGTGCCAGCAGTTACACCCCGCAGGGTGGTGAGACCCAGTACTTC. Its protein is CASSYTPQGGETQYF.

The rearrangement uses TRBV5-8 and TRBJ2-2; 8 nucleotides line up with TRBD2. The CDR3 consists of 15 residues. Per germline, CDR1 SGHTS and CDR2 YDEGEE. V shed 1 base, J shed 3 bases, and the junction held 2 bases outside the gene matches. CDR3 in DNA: TGTGCCAGCAGCTTGCGACTAGCGTACACCGGGGAGCTGTTTTTT. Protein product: CASSLRLAYTGELFF.

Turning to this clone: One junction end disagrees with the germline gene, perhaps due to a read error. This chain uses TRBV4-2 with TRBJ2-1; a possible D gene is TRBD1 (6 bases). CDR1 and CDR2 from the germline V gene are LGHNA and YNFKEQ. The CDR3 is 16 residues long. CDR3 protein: CASSEDPGAAYNEQFF. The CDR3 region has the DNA TGTGCCAGCAGCGAAGACCCAGGGGCCGCCTACAATGAGCAGTTCTTC.

The CDR3 spells CASSAQLAGGRYNEQFF. Here the CDR3 DNA reads TGTGCCAGCAGTGCGCAACTAGCGGGGGGGAGGTACAATGAGCAGTTCTTC. The chain recombines TRBV6-1 with TRBJ2-1, with 13 bases matching TRBD2. The CDR3 is made up of 17 amino acids. V trimming: 4 bases; J trimming: 4 bases; junction bases outside the gene matches: 7. Germline V gene sequence: CDR1 MNHNS, CDR2 SASEGT.

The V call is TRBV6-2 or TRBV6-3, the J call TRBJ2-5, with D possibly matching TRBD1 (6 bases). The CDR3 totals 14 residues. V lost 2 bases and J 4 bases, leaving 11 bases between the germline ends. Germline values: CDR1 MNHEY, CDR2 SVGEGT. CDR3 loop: CASSYGQGLETQYF. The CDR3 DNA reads TGTGCCAGCAGTTACGGTCAGGGGTTAGAGACCCAGTACTTC.

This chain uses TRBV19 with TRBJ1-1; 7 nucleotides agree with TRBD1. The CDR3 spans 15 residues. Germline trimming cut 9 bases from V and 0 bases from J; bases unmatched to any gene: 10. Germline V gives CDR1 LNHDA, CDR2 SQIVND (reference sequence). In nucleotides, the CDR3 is TGTGCCAGCCTCCCCGAGGGGGCTCTGAACACTGAAGCTTTCTTT. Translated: CASLPEGALNTEAFF.